One T cell receptor (beta chain) is described in this entry. Its specific antigen is unknown. Qualities for individual bases were not recorded, and no much larger clone is one base off. The data derive from a study of T cell repertoires in cytomegalovirus infection (dated by TCRdb to between 2018 and 2020). About the study as a whole: Alongside well-studied HLA-B-restricted epitopes, the peptide stimulations were aimed at recently identified HLA-C-restricted CMV epitopes, whose presentation resists viral immunomodulation. Donor HLA type was relevant to the analysis, because carriage of CMV infection together with the matching HLA type was indicated by public TCR beta signatures. Broad study findings and their caveats: The ex vivo response was dominated by HLA-C-restricted CMV-specific TCR beta clonotypes, which also provided the single most frequent clonotype in two of eight donors. In both this cohort and an independent cohort of more than 350 donors, the cumulative frequency of public TCR beta family members distinguished carriers of CMV infection plus the relevant HLA type.

CDR3 length: 17 amino acids, cysteine to phenylalanine. Only CDR3 DNA remains: 51 bases, in frame from the first base. The germline V gene (reference sequence) yields LGHDT for CDR1 and YNNKEL for CDR2. V is clipped by 3 bases and J by 2 bases, and the sequence between their germline boundaries is 17 bases long. Taken with the paper, the label for treatment or condition translates to: in vitro stimulation with specific CMV peptide epitopes to enrich CMV-specific T cells. Sequencing used an Illumina HiSeq 1500. TCRdb's own reprocessing of the public reads used fastp at Q25 and MiXCR and kept productive beta chains. Each entry is one CDR3 protein sequence, shown with its most common DNA and genes. In all, the sample holds approximately 310,000 distinct CDR3 sequences, and more than 20% of those were seen once. 10% to 15% of the sample is taken by the ten largest.

This chain is built from TRBV3-1 and TRBJ2-1; TRBD2 is a possible D gene, resting on 6 matching bases. The source material was cultured PBMCs, sampled from culture after CMV antigen stimulation. This receptor was identified in a human donor in good health (CMV status not recorded). Some clones in this sample may be carry-over from other donors' samples. The nucleotide sequence reads as follows: TGTGCCAGCAGCCATTTGTCCGGGAGTTTCCCCTACAATGAGCAGTTCTTC. The encoded protein is CASSHLSGSFPYNEQFF.